The clone carrying this T cell receptor (beta chain) has more than one count but fewer than ten. Its antigen remains unidentified. The investigators reverse transcribed all of the isolated RNA, so they sequenced expressed TCRB transcripts. Profiling relied on immunoSEQ multiplex PCR, and the TCRdb table lists in-frame clones only, not all of them. Of approximately 100,000 clones listed, 30% to 50% are singletons. It was via CD45RO/CCR7/CD25/CD127/CD95/CD27 that CD4+ naive, central memory, regulatory and stem cell-like memory cells were sorted. This sample was included in a study of beta chain features in type 1 diabetes. Study-wide points: The naive, central memory and Treg TCRB repertoires looked more alike in patients than they did in healthy donors.

V was trimmed by 4 bases and J by 0 bases, leaving 4 bases between them. From germline, CDR1 is SGHDN and CDR2 FVKESK. This CDR3 comprises 12 residues. The receptor was derived from a woman between 18 and 29 years old in good health. The chain employs TRBV14 and TRBJ2-7; no firm D call. The sequencing sample was made of stem cell memory CD4+ T cells from blood. The CDR3 coding sequence is TGTGCCAGCAGCCCCCGCTCCTACGAGCAGTACTTC. Its protein product is CASSPRSYEQYF.